The next 20 T cell receptor beta chains were all read from a single sample in a study of blood T cell repertoires in COVID-19. The repertoire was sequenced with immunoSEQ multiplex PCR; TCRdb's copy has only in-frame clones and lacks some. The sample lists 85,000 to 130,000 clones, about 86% occurring once. Source material: peripheral blood. The receptors come from a woman older than 75 with active or convalescent COVID-19.

The chain links TRBV9 to TRBJ1-5; TRBD1 matches at 9 bases. V was clipped by 3 bases and J by 4 bases; unmatched bases: 2. This CDR3 region has 14 residues. Germline V gene data show CDR1 as SGDLS and CDR2 as YYNGEE. CDR3: CASSATGGNQPQHF. The CDR3 DNA reads TGTGCCAGCAGCGCGACAGGGGGGAATCAGCCCCAGCATTTT. Full variable domain (missing parts from reference TRBV9 and TRBJ1-5): DSGVTQTPKHLITATGQRVTLRCSPRSGDLSVYWYQQSLDQGLQFLIQYYNGEERAKGNILERFSAQQFPDLHSELNLSSLELGDSALYFCASSATGGNQPQHFGDGTRLSIL.

The rearrangement links TRBV5-1 to TRBJ1-1; D is unclear. CDR1 is SGHRS and CDR2 is YFSETQ in the germline V gene. V lost 4 bases, J lost 1 base, and 11 bases lay in between. The CDR3 sequence is 14 residues long. In DNA, the CDR3 is TGCGCCAGCAGCACGACGACACAGAACACTGAAGCTTTCTTT. Its protein is CASSTTTQNTEAFF.

The rearrangement joins TRBV5-6 to TRBJ1-4; the D gene is possibly TRBD1 (6 bases). Trimming removed 3 bases from V and 5 bases from J, with 14 bases in between. This CDR3 spans 15 amino acids. CDR1 is SGHDT, CDR2 YYEEEE, per germline. CDR3: CASSSLQGTNEKLFF. The CDR3 nucleotides read TGTGCCAGCAGCTCCCTACAGGGAACGAATGAAAAACTGTTTTTT.

The gene calls are TRBV19 and TRBJ2-5, with 9 positions matching TRBD2. J lost 5 bases, V lost 5 bases, and 6 bases had no gene match. Per the germline V gene, CDR1 is LNHDA and CDR2 is SQIVND (reference sequence). The CDR3 has 14 residues. The CDR3 nucleotides are TGTGCCAGTAGTCCGGGACTAGCTTCTGAGACCCAGTACTTC. It specifies CASSPGLASETQYF.

The gene calls are TRBV28 and TRBJ1-6; TRBD1 matches 9 bases. Germline V lookup: CDR1 MDHEN, CDR2 SYDVKM. The J segment lost 3 bases and the V segment lost 5 bases, leaving 8 bases of the junction unmatched. The CDR3 covers 17 residues. The CDR3 DNA reads TGTGCCAGCAGTCCACTACAGGGGGCTAACTATAATTCACCCCTCCACTTT. Translating it yields CASSPLQGANYNSPLHF.

V is TRBV19 and J is TRBJ1-4, with 8 positions matching TRBD1. Germline trimming cut 4 bases from V and 4 bases from J; bases unmatched to any gene: 23. CDR1 is LNHDA and CDR2 is SQIVND in the germline V gene (reference sequence). The CDR3 loop spans 21 amino acids. CDR3 sequence reads: CASSKSRETGEEGIHNEKLFF. The CDR3 DNA reads TGTGCCAGTAGTAAGAGTCGTGAGACAGGGGAGGAAGGGATTCATAATGAAAAACTGTTTTTT.

This rearrangement joins TRBV6-5 to TRBJ1-2; TRBD1 matches at 7 bases. CDR1 is MNHEY, CDR2 SVGAGI, per germline. This CDR3 has 13 residues. V was pared by 6 bases and J by 8 bases, with 9 bases of the junction left unmatched. CDR3 nucleotide sequence: TGTGCCAGCAGAACCGGGACAGCCATCGGCTACACCTTC. Translating gives CASRTGTAIGYTF.

This clone is a singleton in its sample. V gene TRBV6-1 combines with J gene TRBJ1-2; TRBD1 is a possible D gene (5 bases). Trimming shortened V by 3 bases and J by 7 bases, and 12 bases separated the two germline ends. This CDR3 spans 13 amino acids. In germline, CDR1 is MNHNS, CDR2 SASEGT. The CDR3 DNA reads TGTGCCAGCAGTGACATCTGGGGCGGTGGCTACACCTTC. This encodes CASSDIWGGGYTF.

The chain is built from TRBV24-1 and TRBJ2-1, with D possibly being TRBD1 (5 bases). V was pared by 4 bases and J by 9 bases, with 15 bases between. Germline CDR1 and CDR2: KGHDR and SFDVKD. The length of the CDR3 is 14 residues. The CDR3 sequence: CATSDPIPQGEQFF. In DNA form, the CDR3 reads TGTGCCACCAGTGACCCCATACCTCAGGGTGAGCAGTTCTTC.

The CDR3 reads CASRYYREGPYEQYF. CDR3 nucleotides: TGTGCCAGCAGATATTACCGGGAGGGCCCCTACGAGCAGTACTTC. V is TRBV6-5 and J is TRBJ2-7, with TRBD2 identical over 8 bases. Germline V gene sequence: CDR1 MNHEY, CDR2 SVGAGI. The CDR3 totals 15 residues. Trimming took 6 bases from V and 2 from J; bases not matched to a gene: 9.

This sequence joins TRBV7-2 and TRBJ1-1; 7 bases are a match to TRBD1. Trimming took 8 bases from V and 4 from J; bases not matched to a gene: 7. Germline V lookup: CDR1 SGHTA, CDR2 FQGNSA. The CDR3 has 13 amino acids. For the CDR3, the DNA is TGTGCCAGCCTCTTCGACAGGGTCACTGAAGCTTTCTTT. Residues: CASLFDRVTEAFF.

V gene TRBV18 combines with J gene TRBJ1-5; no definite D call. Deletions cut 5 bases from V and 0 bases from J, with 8 bases between. The CDR3 has 14 amino acids. Germline V gene data show CDR1 as KGHSH and CDR2 as LQKENI. CDR3 bases: TGTGCCAGCTCAGCGATCTATAGCAATCAGCCCCAGCATTTT. Encoded protein: CASSAIYSNQPQHF.

V gene TRBV2 combines with J gene TRBJ1-4, with D perhaps TRBD1 (6 bases). Trimming left V 6 bases short and J 4 bases short, with 12 bases between. CDR1 SNHLY and CDR2 FYNNEI come from the germline V gene. This CDR3 is built from 14 residues. CDR3 nucleotides: TGTGCCAGCAGAATACAGGGCCTTAATGAAAAACTGTTTTTT. Translating it yields CASRIQGLNEKLFF.

The rearrangement joins TRBV20-1 to TRBJ2-3, with D possibly TRBD2 on 5 matching bases. V lost 3 bases, J lost 0 bases, and 10 bases lay in between. This CDR3 has 14 amino acids. The germline gives CDR1 DFQATT, CDR2 SNEGSKA (reference sequence). The CDR3 protein is CSASTGVSTDTQYF. The CDR3 nucleotides are TGCAGTGCTAGTACCGGGGTGAGCACAGATACGCAGTATTTT.

The chain is built from TRBV9 and TRBJ2-7, with TRBD2 matching 12 bases. After removal of 4 bases from V and 2 bases from J, the junction contained 4 bases not matched to a gene. The germline CDR1 and CDR2 sequences are SGDLS and YYNGEE. The CDR3 has 15 amino acids. The CDR3 region has the DNA TGTGCCAGCAGCCGGACTAGCGGGACAGCCTACGAGCAGTACTTC. Protein sequence: CASSRTSGTAYEQYF.

The table lists this clone with a count of one. This chain joins TRBV9 and TRBJ1-6; weak D call: TRBD1 (5 bases). CDR3 length: 15 amino acids. Trimming took 0 bases from V and 2 from J, leaving 6 bases between them. The germline V gene has CDR1 SGDLS and CDR2 YYNGEE. CDR3 bases: TGTGCCAGCAGCGTAGGGGGGGCCTATAATTCACCCCTCCACTTT. It codes for CASSVGGAYNSPLHF.

The genes are TRBV28 and TRBJ1-1, with D possibly TRBD1 on 6 matching bases. V was trimmed by 6 bases and J by 0 bases, leaving 17 bases between them. Germline loops: CDR1 MDHEN, CDR2 SYDVKM. The CDR3 is 16 amino acids. The CDR3 DNA sequence: TGTGCCAGCAGCGGCATATTAGGACAGCTGAACACTGAAGCTTTCTTT. It is translated as CASSGILGQLNTEAFF.

The gene calls are TRBV7-2 and TRBJ1-5, with 9 bases fitting TRBD1. CDR1 is SGHTA, CDR2 FQGNSA, per germline. V shed 6 bases, J shed 3 bases, and the junction held 15 bases outside the gene matches. This CDR3 has 18 amino acids. The CDR3 bases are TGTGCCAGCAGACCCTCATTACGACAGGGGGGGGACAATCAGCCCCAGCATTTT. Its protein product is CASRPSLRQGGDNQPQHF.

This clone was observed a few times. The chain joins TRBV27 to TRBJ1-1, with 8 nucleotides matching TRBD1. The CDR3 has 16 residues. CDR1 and CDR2 from the germline V gene are MNHEY and SMNVEV (reference sequence). After removal of 6 bases from V and 6 bases from J, the junction contained 15 bases not matched to a gene. This CDR3 reads CASSLLQGTGVAEAFF. The CDR3 coding sequence is TGTGCCAGCAGCCTACTACAGGGGACAGGCGTCGCTGAAGCTTTCTTT.

The chain recombines TRBV2 with TRBJ2-2; 7 bases are shared with TRBD2. CDR1 SNHLY and CDR2 FYNNEI come from the germline V gene. The CDR3 spans 17 residues. V shed 10 bases and J 6 bases; nucleotides not matched to a gene: 20. CDR3 sequence: CATKGASGISQAGELFF. CDR3 coding DNA: TGTGCCACCAAAGGGGCTAGCGGAATTTCACAGGCCGGGGAGCTGTTTTTT.